This T cell receptor beta chain was identified during a study of shared clonotypes between healthy human individuals. Germline loops: CDR1 MNHNS, CDR2 SASEGT. The CDR3 length is 14 residues. Naive CD8 isolation took CD45RO-negative cells positively selected for CCR7 and excluded terminally differentiated effector memory CD45RA+ cells. With respect to this clone: One end of the junction does not line up with germline, which may come from a read error.

Per the original methods: In the immunoSEQ data, sequences were junction-only and lacked quality scores, so filtering differed. Sequencing was performed with immunoSEQ multiplex PCR; in TCRdb, only in-frame clones are kept and a portion is missing. Clone size and V and J calls were adopted from that table, with D and trimming inferred from the DNA. The table lists around 1.9 million clones, roughly 91% of them singletons, with 1.5% to 2% in the top ten. The chain uses TRBV6-1 and TRBJ2-7; 9 bases align to TRBD1. The TCR sequence derives from a man aged 18 to 35 in good health. Some clones in this sample may be carry-over from other donors' samples. What was sequenced was naive CD8+ T cells from PBMCs. The CDR3 DNA is TGTGCCAGCAGGTCCGGGACAGGGCCCTACGAGCAGTACTTT. Residues: CASRSGTGPYEQYF.